A single sample is the source of the 6 T cell receptor beta chains below, sequenced in a study of T cell responses to AZD1222 COVID-19 vaccine. Using immunoSEQ multiplex PCR, the repertoire was profiled, and TCRdb retains in-frame clones only, with some absent. Among some 130,000 clones listed, 80% to 95% were seen once. The source material was peripheral blood, sampled on day 0 of AZD1222 vaccination. Source of these receptors: an adult in good health.

V is TRBV14 and J is TRBJ2-7, with D hard to call. The CDR3 loop spans 15 amino acids. With 0 bases removed from V and 0 bases from J, the gap between germline ends came to 9 bases. Germline loops: CDR1 SGHDN, CDR2 FVKESK. In DNA, the CDR3 is TGTGCCAGCAGCCAAGAATTAGGATTCTCCTACGAGCAGTACTTC. Translated: CASSQELGFSYEQYF.

This clone appeared a single time. The CDR3 nucleotides read TGTGCCAGCTTAAGGTCGAAGTATTATCAGCCCCAGCATTTT. Encoded protein: CASLRSKYYQPQHF. The rearrangement links TRBV6-5 to TRBJ1-5; the D is unclear. CDR1 is MNHEY and CDR2 is SVGAGI in the germline V gene. The CDR3 has 14 amino acids. Trimming pared 8 bases from V and 5 bases from J, leaving 16 bases between.

The chain links TRBV19 to TRBJ2-2; 8 bases map to TRBD1. The CDR3 extends over 14 amino acids. V was clipped by 10 bases and J by 5 bases; unmatched bases: 9. Germline-derived CDR1 and CDR2 are LNHDA and SQIVND (reference sequence). The chain's CDR3 is CATRGLGGTGELFF. The CDR3 region has the DNA TGTGCCACCAGGGGGCTAGGTGGAACCGGGGAGCTGTTTTTT.

This rearrangement joins TRBV7-2 to TRBJ1-4; perhaps TRBD1 as D (5 bases). This CDR3 is 15 amino acids long. Germline CDR1 is SGHTA and CDR2 is FQGNSA. V shed 5 bases and J shed 6 bases, with 16 bases lying between them. The CDR3 DNA reads as TGTGCCAGCAGCCCAAGCGGGGCGAGGTATGAAAAACTGTTTTTT. Its translation is CASSPSGARYEKLFF.

The chain uses TRBV11-2 and TRBJ1-6; D gene ambiguous. Trimming left V 2 bases short and J 6 bases short, with 14 bases between. The CDR3 runs to 16 residues. CDR1 SGHAT and CDR2 FQNNGV come from the germline V gene. The CDR3 coding sequence is TGTGCCAGCAGCTTATCGAATCCATTCAGTAATTCACCCCTCCACTTT. Protein: CASSLSNPFSNSPLHF.

In nucleotides, the CDR3 is TGTGCCACCAGTGATAGAGGGACAGGGGGCCAAGGGGCCAACGTCCTGACTTTC. Its translation: CATSDRGTGGQGANVLTF. This chain connects TRBV24-1 to TRBJ2-6; 12 bases match TRBD1. The trim removed 3 bases at V and 4 bases at J, leaving 6 bases unmatched. The CDR3 contains 18 residues. CDR1 is KGHDR, CDR2 SFDVKD, per germline.